The clone carrying this T cell receptor (beta chain) was counted only a few times. Its antigen is not identified. The data originate from a study of blood T cells in healthy people across ages. V was cut by 0 bases and J by 8 bases, with 10 bases left in between. Germline values: CDR1 PRHDT, CDR2 FYEKMQ (reference sequence). The CDR3 is 13 amino acids. The use of a sample-barcoded 5' primer and a J-beta primer mix characterized a second PCR of roughly 7 to 11 cycles. Via MiXCR, TCRdb re-called the 5' RACE reads, giving one row per CDR3 protein. Among under 1,100,000 distinct CDR3 sequences listed, around 25% were seen once. Study findings and constraints: Estimates of diversity drawn from one million T cells were considered underestimates.

This sample was shared with a second study, whose subject was T cells of mothers and their children.

The V gene is TRBV13, the J gene TRBJ1-2; D is unresolved. The source material was blood. This TCR was sampled from a girl aged 2-9 years in good health. As DNA, the CDR3 is TGTGCCAGCAGCTTAGGACAACCGGGGGGCTACACCTTC. Translated: CASSLGQPGGYTF.